This T cell receptor beta chain was found in a study of blood T cells in healthy people across ages. A J-beta primer mix and a sample-barcoded 5' primer were used in a second PCR of about 7 to 12 cycles. TCRdb re-derived calls from the 5' RACE reads in MiXCR, one entry per CDR3 protein. The sample contains about a million distinct CDR3 sequences, around two fifths of which appear only once. V lost 6 bases, J lost 3 bases, and 8 bases lay in between. Per the germline V gene, CDR1 is DFQATT and CDR2 is SNEGSKA (reference sequence). This CDR3 region has 12 residues. This chain joins TRBV20-1 and TRBJ2-2; D gene uncertain. Specimen: blood. The receptor was isolated from a man between 18 and 29 years old in good health. The CDR3 DNA reads as TGCAGTGCGGTCTTAGACACCGGGGAGCTGTTTTTT. It codes for CSAVLDTGELFF.